This TCR beta chain was recovered during a study of T cell repertoires in cytomegalovirus infection. TCRdb recomputed calls from the reads with MiXCR, one row per CDR3 protein. The sample includes roughly 920,000 distinct CDR3 sequences, roughly 31% of them seen just once. The CDR3 is 14 residues long. Germline lookup yields CDR1 MNHNS and CDR2 SASEGT. V shed 2 bases and J 3 bases; nucleotides not matched to a gene: 0. The table lists this clonotype with a few counts. As yet, its antigen is unknown. Findings of the study overall: Clonotypes of TCR beta that were HLA-C-restricted and CMV-specific dominated the ex vivo response. Pooled public TCR beta family frequency picked out CMV carriers with the relevant HLA.

The V gene is TRBV6-1, the J gene TRBJ2-1; TRBD2 aligns across 8 bases. This clonotype originated in a human donor in good health (CMV status not recorded). Some clones in this sample may be carry-over from other donors' samples. Sample: cultured CD8+ T cells from PBMCs, taken from culture after CMV antigen stimulation. CDR3: CASSELAGYNEQFF. The DNA for the CDR3 is TGTGCCAGCAGTGAACTAGCGGGCTACAATGAGCAGTTCTTC.